This passage covers 18 T cell receptor beta chains from one sample sequenced in a study of blood T cell repertoires in COVID-19. The assay was immunoSEQ multiplex PCR, and TCRdb's table has in-frame clones only and misses some. The repertoire includes 300,000 to 350,000 clones, about nine tenths of them detected once, and roughly 8.9% sits in the top ten. The source material was peripheral blood. The receptors were gathered from a man in his thirties or forties with COVID-19, enrolled during active disease.

This chain uses TRBV5-4 with TRBJ1-2, with 8 bases matching TRBD1. Germline lookup yields CDR1 SGHNT and CDR2 YYREEE (reference sequence). The CDR3 runs 13 residues. The V gene end was trimmed by 2 bases and the J gene end by 6 bases; junction bases not matched to a gene: 3. The CDR3, as DNA: TGTGCCAGCAGCTTCGACAGGGGACATGGCTACACCTTC. Translating it yields CASSFDRGHGYTF.

J is TRBJ2-2 and V is TRBV5-1, with D possibly matching TRBD2 (6 bases). Trimming pared 7 bases from V and 0 bases from J, leaving 16 bases between. Looked up from germline, CDR1 is SGHRS and CDR2 is YFSETQ. The CDR3 loop spans 16 amino acids. The CDR3 nucleotides are TGCGCCAGCGGACAAACCTTAGCGGCGAACACCGGGGAGCTGTTTTTT. It codes for CASGQTLAANTGELFF.

V gene TRBV11-1 combines with J gene TRBJ2-7; TRBD1 matches 7 bases. This CDR3 spans 14 amino acids. Germline CDR1 reads SGHAT; CDR2 reads FQDESV (reference sequence). V was clipped by 5 bases and J by 2 bases; unmatched bases: 6. CDR3 coding DNA: TGTGCCAGCAGCCTCGACAGGGTTCCCTACGAGCAGTACTTC. This translates into CASSLDRVPYEQYF.

The rearrangement links TRBV7-9 to TRBJ2-5, with 8 bases identical to TRBD1. Germline values: CDR1 SEHNR, CDR2 FQNEAQ (reference sequence). Trimming cost V 5 bases and J 5 bases; bases outside gene matches: 7. The CDR3 contains 14 residues. DNA for the CDR3: TGTGCCAGCAGCATGACAGGGGCGGGGGAGACCCAGTACTTC. Translated, it gives CASSMTGAGETQYF. The entire variable domain, with the rest obtained from reference TRBV7-9 and TRBJ2-5, is as follows: DTGVSQNPRHKITKRGQNVTFRCDPISEHNRLYWYRQTLGQGPEFLTYFQNEAQLEKSRLLSDRFSAERPKGSFSTLEIQRTEQGDSAMYLCASSMTGAGETQYFGPGTRLLVL.

The V call is TRBV6-2 or TRBV6-3, the J call TRBJ1-2, with no clear D. V was trimmed by 5 bases and J by 4 bases, leaving 11 bases between them. Germline loops: CDR1 MNHEY, CDR2 SVGEGT. This CDR3 has 13 amino acids. DNA of the CDR3: TGTGCCAGCAGTGGAGGGAGGCGCTATGGCTACACCTTC. Translating gives CASSGGRRYGYTF.

The chain carries TRBV12-5 and TRBJ1-5, with 8 positions matching TRBD1. This CDR3 has 15 amino acids. The germline CDR1 and CDR2 sequences are LGHNT and FRNRAP. J lost 5 bases, V lost 1 base, and 4 bases had no gene match. The CDR3 sequence: CASGLATGVHQPQHF. As DNA, the CDR3 is TGTGCTAGTGGTTTGGCGACAGGGGTTCATCAGCCCCAGCATTTT.

V gene TRBV7-2 combines with J gene TRBJ2-2; 9 bases match TRBD2. The CDR3 extends over 17 amino acids. The germline V gene has CDR1 SGHTA and CDR2 FQGNSA. Losses at the gene ends were 3 bases for V and 6 bases for J; bases not matched to a gene: 11. The CDR3 reads CASSLLPSGEGAGELFF. The DNA of the CDR3 is TGTGCCAGCAGCTTGTTGCCTAGCGGGGAGGGTGCCGGGGAGCTGTTTTTT.

At least ten counts were recorded for this clone. This rearrangement joins TRBV21-1 to TRBJ1-2; TRBD1, the table's D call, lacks a check against the DNA. TRBV21-1 is given as a pseudogene. The CDR3 runs 13 residues. The CDR3 coding sequence is TGTGCCAGCAACACCACAGGGGGCCATGGCTACACCTTC. Translating gives CASNTTGGHGYTF.

The chain has TRBV6-5 and TRBJ1-4; 9 bases agree with TRBD1. Per germline, CDR1 MNHEY and CDR2 SVGAGI. This CDR3 has 15 residues. Trimming at V came to 2 bases and at J to 7 bases, leaving 5 bases not matched to a gene. The CDR3 sequence is CASSYSGTGSEKLFF. CDR3 coding DNA: TGTGCCAGCAGTTACAGCGGGACAGGGTCTGAAAAACTGTTTTTT.

This chain joins TRBV11-3 and TRBJ2-3; 9 positions match TRBD1. The germline V gene has CDR1 SGHNT and CDR2 YENEEA. V shed 4 bases and J 5 bases; nucleotides not matched to a gene: 7. This CDR3 comprises 15 residues. CDR3 nucleotides: TGTGCCAGCAGCTACAGACAGGGGGGGATAGATACGCAGTATTTT. Protein product: CASSYRQGGIDTQYF.

The rearrangement joins TRBV7-3 to TRBJ2-5; 7 positions agree with TRBD2. This CDR3 is built from 14 residues. Trimming at V came to 5 bases and at J to 2 bases, leaving 5 bases not matched to a gene. Germline V CDR1 and CDR2: SGHTA, FQGTGA. Here the CDR3 DNA reads TGTGCCAGCAGCCTCAACGGGGGGCAAGAGACCCAGTACTTC. This gives the protein CASSLNGGQETQYF.

The sample holds one count of this clone. The chain links TRBV5-1 to TRBJ2-3; 7 nucleotides agree with TRBD1. Germline V lookup: CDR1 SGHRS, CDR2 YFSETQ. This CDR3 has 14 amino acids. V lost 3 bases to trimming and J lost 4 bases; unmatched junction nucleotides: 5. The CDR3 sequence: CASSSRQGADTQYF. CDR3 coding DNA: TGCGCCAGCAGCTCAAGACAGGGTGCAGATACGCAGTATTTT.

The rearrangement links TRBV6-1 to TRBJ2-7; 7 nucleotides line up with TRBD2. Germline V gene data show CDR1 as MNHNS and CDR2 as SASEGT. J was trimmed by 0 bases and V by 4 bases; bases with no gene match: 9. The CDR3 consists of 16 residues. The CDR3 spells CASSAYASGHSYEQYF. CDR3 nucleotide sequence: TGTGCCAGCAGTGCCTATGCTAGCGGACACTCCTACGAGCAGTACTTC.

This rearrangement joins TRBV4-2 to TRBJ1-2; D is possibly TRBD1 (5 bases). V shed 3 bases and J shed 6 bases, with 17 bases lying between them. Per the germline V gene, CDR1 is LGHNA and CDR2 is YNFKEQ. The CDR3 covers 15 residues. The CDR3 bases are TGTGCCAGCAGCCATTCTTGGGGGGAAGATGATGGCTACACCTTC. It encodes CASSHSWGEDDGYTF.

The chain carries TRBV6-5 and TRBJ1-3; maybe TRBD1 (6 bases). This CDR3 has 14 residues. Trimming cost V 11 bases and J 2 bases, with 16 bases left between them. The germline CDR1 and CDR2 sequences are MNHEY and SVGAGI. Written as DNA, the CDR3 is TGTGCCTGTACAGGGACGTCTACTGGAAACACCATATATTTT. Translated, it gives CACTGTSTGNTIYF.

The chain is built from TRBV28 and TRBJ2-7, with TRBD2 matching 14 bases. Germline CDR1 is MDHEN and CDR2 is SYDVKM. Germline trimming cut 5 bases from V and 1 base from J; bases unmatched to any gene: 10. There are 18 residues in the CDR3. The CDR3 nucleotides are TGTGCCAGCAGTCCAACAGGGACTAGCGGGAGCAAATCCTACGAGCAGTACTTC. Translating gives CASSPTGTSGSKSYEQYF.

This chain links TRBV3-1 (or the pseudogene TRBV3-2) with TRBJ2-7; 11 nucleotides line up with TRBD2. The CDR3 is made up of 15 amino acids. V gave up 4 bases and J gave up 4 bases; unmatched junction bases: 6. The germline V gene has CDR1 LGHDT and CDR2 YNNKEL (reference sequence). The DNA of the CDR3 is TGTGCCAGCAGCCCACTAGCGGGGGTAGGGTACGAGCAGTACTTC. This sequence encodes CASSPLAGVGYEQYF.

The chain joins TRBV7-7 to TRBJ1-1; D perhaps matches TRBD1 (5 bases). CDR3 length: 20 amino acids. V was clipped by 0 bases and J by 3 bases, with 26 bases between them. The V gene's germline CDR1 is SSHAT and CDR2 FNYEAQ (reference sequence). CDR3: CASSLASLNGRGRGDTEAFF. CDR3 DNA sequence: TGTGCCAGCAGCTTAGCGTCGTTGAATGGAAGAGGGAGGGGAGACACTGAAGCTTTCTTT.